This section outlines one TCR beta chain sequence together with its context. Its antigen is unknown. The record originates from a study of T cell responses to AZD1222 COVID-19 vaccine. General study results and limits: Females outnumbered males among donors, who were mostly white British; clonal diversity was possibly underestimated. The breadth and depth of Spike-specific TCRs increased once two AZD1222 doses had been given. Scientists sampled the repertoires only once the peak T cell response had passed.

Profiled with immunoSEQ multiplex PCR; TCRdb holds only in-frame clones, not every one. The sample records about 120,000 clones, around 86% being singletons. Germline V gives CDR1 KGHDR, CDR2 SFDVKD. This CDR3 spans 13 amino acids. The V and J ends lost 1 base and 3 bases respectively, with 4 bases between them. The sequence was collected from an adult in good health. Sequences were derived from peripheral blood, sampled on day 0 of AZD1222 vaccination. The chain is built from TRBV24-1 and TRBJ2-3; no clear D. CDR3 DNA: TGTGCCACCAGTGATTTTCGGACAGATACGCAGTATTTT. Residues: CATSDFRTDTQYF.